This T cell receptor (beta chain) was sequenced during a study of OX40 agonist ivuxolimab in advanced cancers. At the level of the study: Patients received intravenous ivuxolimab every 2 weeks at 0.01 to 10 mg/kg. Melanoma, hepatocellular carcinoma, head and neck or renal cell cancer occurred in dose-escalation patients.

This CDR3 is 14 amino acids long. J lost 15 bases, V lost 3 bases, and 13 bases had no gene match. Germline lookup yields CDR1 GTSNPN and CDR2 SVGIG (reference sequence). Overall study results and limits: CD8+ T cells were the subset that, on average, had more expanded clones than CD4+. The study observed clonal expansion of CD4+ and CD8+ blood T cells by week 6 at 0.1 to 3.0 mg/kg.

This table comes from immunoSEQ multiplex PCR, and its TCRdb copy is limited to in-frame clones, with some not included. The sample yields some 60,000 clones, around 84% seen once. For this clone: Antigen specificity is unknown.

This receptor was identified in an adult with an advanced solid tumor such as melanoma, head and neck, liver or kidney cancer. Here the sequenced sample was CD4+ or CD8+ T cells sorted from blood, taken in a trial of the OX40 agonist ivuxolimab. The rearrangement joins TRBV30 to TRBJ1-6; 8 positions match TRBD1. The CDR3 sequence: CAWRSKGGQGFLHF. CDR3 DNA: TGTGCCTGGAGATCTAAAGGCGGACAGGGTTTCCTCCACTTT.